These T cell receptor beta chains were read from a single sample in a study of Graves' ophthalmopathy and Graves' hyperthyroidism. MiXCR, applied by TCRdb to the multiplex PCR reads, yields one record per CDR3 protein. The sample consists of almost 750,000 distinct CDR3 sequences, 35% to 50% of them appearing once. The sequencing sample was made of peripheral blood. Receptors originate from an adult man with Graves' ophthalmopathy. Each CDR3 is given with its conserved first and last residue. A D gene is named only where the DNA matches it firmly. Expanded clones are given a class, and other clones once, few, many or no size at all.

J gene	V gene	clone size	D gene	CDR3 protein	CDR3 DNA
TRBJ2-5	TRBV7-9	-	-	CASSSRSVETQYF	TGTGCCAGCAGCTCCCGGAGTGTGGAGACCCAGTACTTC
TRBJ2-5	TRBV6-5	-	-	CASSFSPGLGETQYF	TGTGCCAGCAGTTTTTCTCCGGGATTGGGAGAGACCCAGTACTTC
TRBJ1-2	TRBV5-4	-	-	CASSLSFGSNYGYTF	TGTGCCAGCAGCTTGTCGTTCGGATCTAACTATGGCTACACCTTC
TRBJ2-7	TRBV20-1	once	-	CSAHDRTTYEQYF	TGCAGTGCTCACGACAGGACCACCTACGAGCAGTACTTC
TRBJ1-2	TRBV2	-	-	CAWSVRRARDGYTF	TGTGCCTGGAGTGTACGCAGGGCTCGGGATGGCTACACCTTC
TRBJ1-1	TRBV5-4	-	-	CASSPPWTDEAFF	TGTGCCAGCAGCCCACCCTGGACGGATGAAGCTTTCTTT
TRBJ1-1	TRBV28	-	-	CASSFHPRNTEAFF	TGTGCCAGCAGTTTTCACCCGAGGAACACTGAAGCTTTCTTT
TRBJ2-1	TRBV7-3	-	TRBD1	CASSPTDRGDNEQFF	TGTGCCAGCAGCCCTACGGACAGGGGGGACAATGAGCAGTTCTTC
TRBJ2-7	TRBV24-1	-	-	CATSAPYEQYF	TGTGCCACCAGTGCCCCTTACGAGCAGTACTTC
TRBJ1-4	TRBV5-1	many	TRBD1	CASSSTGQGEKLFF	TGCGCCAGCAGCTCAACGGGACAGGGGGAAAAACTGTTTTTT
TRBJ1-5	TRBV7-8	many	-	CASSLVAQNYQPQHF	TGTGCCAGCAGCTTAGTGGCACAGAACTATCAGCCCCAGCATTTT
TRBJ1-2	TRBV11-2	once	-	CASSLPNSGGGYGYTF	TGTGCCAGCAGCCTCCCTAATAGCGGGGGTGGCTATGGCTACACCTTC
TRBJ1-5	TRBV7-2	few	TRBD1	CASSPRFSGGAGQPQHF	TGTGCCAGCAGCCCGCGTTTTTCAGGGGGCGCCGGGCAGCCCCAGCATTTT
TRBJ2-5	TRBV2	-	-	CASSEDLLVIGETQYF	TGTGCCAGCAGTGAAGATTTGCTAGTTATCGGTGAGACCCAGTACTTC
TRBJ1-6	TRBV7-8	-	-	CASSLGQLPISPLHF	TGTGCCAGCAGCTTAGGGCAGCTCCCCATTTCACCCCTCCACTTT
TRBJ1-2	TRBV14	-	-	CASSLTVNHGYTF	TGCGCCAGCAGCCTGACAGTCAACCATGGCTACACCTTC
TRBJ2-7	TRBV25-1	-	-	CASSGLVTHEQYF	TGTGCCAGCAGTGGACTAGTTACACACGAGCAGTACTTC
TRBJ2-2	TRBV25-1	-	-	CASSEPMNTGELFF	TGTGCCAGCAGTGAACCTATGAACACCGGGGAGCTGTTTTTT
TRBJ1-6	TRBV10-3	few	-	CASSYGRSSYNSPLHF	TGTGCCAGCAGTTACGGCCGGAGCTCCTATAATTCACCCCTCCACTTT
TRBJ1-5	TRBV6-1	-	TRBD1	CARSGTGGESNQPQHF	TGTGCCAGATCCGGGACAGGGGGTGAGAGCAATCAGCCCCAGCATTTT
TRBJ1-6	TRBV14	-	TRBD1	CASRGAGGRYSPLHF	TGTGCCAGCAGAGGGGCAGGGGGGAGGTATTCACCCCTCCACTTT
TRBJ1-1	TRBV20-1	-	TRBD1	CSVEGTGGRGAFF	TGCAGCGTTGAGGGGACAGGGGGAAGGGGAGCTTTCTTT
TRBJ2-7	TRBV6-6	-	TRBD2	CASSYSGNYEQYF	TGTGCCAGCAGTTATAGCGGGAACTACGAGCAGTACTTC
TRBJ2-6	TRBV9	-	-	CTSSLGSGANVLTF	TGCACCAGCAGCCTGGGGTCTGGGGCCAACGTCCTGACTTTC
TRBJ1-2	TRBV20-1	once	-	CSASNGTAYGYTF	TGCAGTGCTAGTAACGGGACGGCCTATGGCTACACCTTC
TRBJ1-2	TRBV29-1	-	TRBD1	CTYTPGQGSEYGYTF	TGCACTTACACTCCGGGACAGGGTTCCGAGTATGGCTACACCTTC
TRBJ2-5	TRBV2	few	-	CASSLSVGRETQYF	TGTGCCAGCAGTTTATCGGTGGGTCGGGAGACCCAGTACTTC
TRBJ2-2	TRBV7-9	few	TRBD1	CASSQWDRVIGELFF	TGTGCCAGCAGCCAGTGGGACAGGGTTATCGGGGAGCTGTTTTTT
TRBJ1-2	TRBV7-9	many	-	CASSLDEGYGYTF	TGTGCCAGCAGCTTAGATGAAGGGTATGGCTACACCTTC
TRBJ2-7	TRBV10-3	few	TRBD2	CAISESLAGGLAYEQYF	TGTGCCATCAGTGAGTCGTTAGCGGGGGGACTAGCCTACGAGCAGTACTTC
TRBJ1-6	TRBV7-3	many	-	CASSLKGESTPLHF	TGTGCCAGCAGCTTAAAGGGGGAATCTACACCCCTCCACTTT
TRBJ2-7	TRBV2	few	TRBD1	CASIRGQGIESYEQYF	TGTGCCAGCATCCGGGGACAGGGGATTGAATCCTACGAGCAGTACTTC
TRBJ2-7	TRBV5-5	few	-	CASSLYGAPYYEQYF	TGTGCCAGCAGCTTGTACGGGGCACCTTACTACGAGCAGTACTTC
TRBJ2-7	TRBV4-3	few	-	CASSQGSDYEQYF	TGCGCCAGCAGCCAAGGCTCAGACTACGAGCAGTACTTC
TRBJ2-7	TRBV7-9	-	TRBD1	CASSLYRGAYEQYF	TGTGCCAGCAGCTTGTACAGGGGGGCCTACGAGCAGTACTTC
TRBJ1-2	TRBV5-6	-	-	CASSLTGLDLGYTF	TGTGCCAGCAGCTTAACAGGGTTGGATCTTGGCTACACCTTC
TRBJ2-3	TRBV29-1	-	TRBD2	CSVQLAGGTDTQYF	TGCAGCGTGCAACTAGCGGGAGGGACAGATACGCAGTATTTT
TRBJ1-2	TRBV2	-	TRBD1	CASSGTGTVYGYTF	TGTGCCAGCAGTGGGACAGGGACTGTGTATGGCTACACCTTC
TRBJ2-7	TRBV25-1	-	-	CASSQPRGTEYYEQYF	TGTGCCAGCAGCCAACCCCGAGGGACGGAATACTACGAGCAGTACTTC
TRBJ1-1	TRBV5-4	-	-	CASSATLRIDTEAFF	TGTGCCAGCAGCGCCACACTCCGAATTGACACTGAAGCTTTCTTT
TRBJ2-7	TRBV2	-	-	CASSYSADSSYEQYF	TGTGCCAGCAGTTACTCTGCGGATTCCTCCTACGAGCAGTACTTC
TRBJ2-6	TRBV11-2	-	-	CASSQGREPGANVLTF	TGTGCCAGCAGCCAAGGCAGGGAACCTGGGGCCAACGTCCTGACTTTC
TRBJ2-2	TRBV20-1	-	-	CSVPSVAGELFF	TGCAGTGTCCCGAGTGTTGCCGGGGAGCTGTTTTTT
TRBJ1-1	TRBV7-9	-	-	CASSEQGPGDTEAFF	TGTGCCAGCAGCGAGCAGGGACCGGGAGACACTGAAGCTTTCTTT
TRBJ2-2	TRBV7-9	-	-	CATRGALPGELFF	TGTGCGACCCGGGGAGCGTTGCCCGGGGAGCTGTTTTTT
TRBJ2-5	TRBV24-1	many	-	CATICDSQETQYF	TGTGCCACCATCTGTGACAGTCAAGAGACCCAGTACTTC
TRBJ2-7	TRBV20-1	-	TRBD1	CSADTGGTSYEQYF	TGCAGTGCGGACACAGGGGGCACGTCCTACGAGCAGTACTTC
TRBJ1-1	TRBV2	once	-	CASSLSSGPDTEAFF	TGTGCCAGCAGTCTTTCTTCTGGGCCTGACACTGAAGCTTTCTTT
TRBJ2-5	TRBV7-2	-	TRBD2	CASSLGPGGYQETQYF	TGCGCCAGCAGCCTCGGCCCGGGAGGATACCAAGAGACCCAGTACTTC
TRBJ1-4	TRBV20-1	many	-	CSAPGPTNEKLFF	TGCAGTGCCCCGGGACCGACTAATGAAAAACTGTTTTTT
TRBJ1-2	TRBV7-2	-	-	CASSLAKDSWGSHGYTF	TGTGCCAGCAGCTTAGCGAAAGACAGCTGGGGGTCTCATGGCTACACCTTC
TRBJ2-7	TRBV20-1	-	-	CSATGRDFYCEQYF	TGCAGTGCTACTGGCCGGGACTTCTACTGCGAGCAGTACTTC
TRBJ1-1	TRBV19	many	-	CASSPRQRTEAFF	TGTGCCAGTAGTCCCCGACAGCGCACTGAAGCTTTCTTT
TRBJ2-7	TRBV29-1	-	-	CSVVVGSYEQYF	TGCAGCGTTGTGGTGGGCTCCTACGAGCAGTACTTC
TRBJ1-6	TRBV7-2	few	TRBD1	CASSPDRGRSPLHF	TGTGCCAGCAGCCCGGACAGGGGGCGTTCACCCCTCCACTTT
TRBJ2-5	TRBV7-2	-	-	CASSLVLGTGQETQYF	TGTGCCAGCAGCTTAGTACTTGGGACTGGACAAGAGACCCAGTACTTC
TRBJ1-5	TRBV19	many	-	CASDDPYSNQPQHF	TGTGCCAGTGATGATCCATATAGCAATCAGCCCCAGCATTTT
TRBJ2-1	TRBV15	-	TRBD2	CATSRTSGGNEQFF	TGTGCCACCAGCAGGACTAGCGGGGGCAATGAGCAGTTCTTC
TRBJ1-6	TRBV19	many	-	CASSMRDVNSPLHF	TGTGCCAGTAGTATGAGGGACGTGAATTCACCCCTCCACTTT